This entry concerns a single T cell receptor beta chain. Its antigen is unknown. The source of the sample is a study of cytomegalovirus exposure and HLA in healthy donors. 13 Jbeta primers and 60 Vbeta primers were used for the PCR. Profiled with immunoSEQ multiplex PCR; TCRdb holds only in-frame clones, not every one. The sample contains more than 85,000 clones, approximately 79% of which appear only once. Study-wide results and limits: Later analysis identified several of the most significant clusters that appeared linked to common viral pathogens. Using the classifier, cytomegalovirus status was reportedly diagnosed with high specificity and sensitivity.

V gave up 5 bases and J gave up 3 bases, with 26 bases separating them. Germline lookup yields CDR1 SGHNT and CDR2 YENEEA. The CDR3 totals 18 residues. The V gene is TRBV11-3, the J gene TRBJ2-7, with a possible D match to TRBD1 (7 bases). The sample taken for sequencing was PBMCs. The sequence was collected from a man in his thirties or forties in good health and CMV-seropositive. The DNA for the CDR3 is TGTGCCAGCAGCCAGGGGGGTAACAGGGTTCTGGGTTTCTACGAGCAGTACTTC. Protein product: CASSQGGNRVLGFYEQYF.